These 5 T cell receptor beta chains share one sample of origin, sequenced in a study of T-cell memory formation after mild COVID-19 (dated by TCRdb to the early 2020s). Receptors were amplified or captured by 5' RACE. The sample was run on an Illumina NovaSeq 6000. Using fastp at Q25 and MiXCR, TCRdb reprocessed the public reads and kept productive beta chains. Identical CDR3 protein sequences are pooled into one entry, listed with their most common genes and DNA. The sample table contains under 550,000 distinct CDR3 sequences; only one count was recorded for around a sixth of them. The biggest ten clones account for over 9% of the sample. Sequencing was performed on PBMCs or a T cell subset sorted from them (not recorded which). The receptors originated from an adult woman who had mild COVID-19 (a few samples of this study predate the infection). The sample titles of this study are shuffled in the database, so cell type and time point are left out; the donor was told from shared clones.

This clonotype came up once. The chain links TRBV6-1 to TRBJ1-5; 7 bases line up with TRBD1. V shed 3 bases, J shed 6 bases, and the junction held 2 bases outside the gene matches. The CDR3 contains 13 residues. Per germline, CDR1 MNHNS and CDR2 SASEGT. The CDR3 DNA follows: TGTGCCAGCAGTGAGCACAGGGGTCAGCCCCAGCATTTT. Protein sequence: CASSEHRGQPQHF.

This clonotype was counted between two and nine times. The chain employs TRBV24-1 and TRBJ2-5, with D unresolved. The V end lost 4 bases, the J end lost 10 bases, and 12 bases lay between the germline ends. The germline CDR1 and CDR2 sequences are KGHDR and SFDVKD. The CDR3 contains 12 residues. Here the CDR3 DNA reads TGTGCCACCAGTGACACTACCCAGAGCCAGTACTTC. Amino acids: CATSDTTQSQYF.

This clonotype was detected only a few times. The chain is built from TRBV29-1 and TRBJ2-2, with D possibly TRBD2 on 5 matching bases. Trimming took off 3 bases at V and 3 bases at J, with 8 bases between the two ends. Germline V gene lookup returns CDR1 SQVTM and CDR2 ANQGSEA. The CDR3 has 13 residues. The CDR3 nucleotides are TGCAGCGTTGATTGGCGGGACACCGGGGAGCTGTTTTTT. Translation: CSVDWRDTGELFF.

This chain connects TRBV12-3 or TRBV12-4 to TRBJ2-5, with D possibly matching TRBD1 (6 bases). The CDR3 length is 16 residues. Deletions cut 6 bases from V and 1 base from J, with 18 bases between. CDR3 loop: CASSYMGLQGQETQYF. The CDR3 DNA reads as TGTGCCAGCAGCTACATGGGGCTACAGGGCCAAGAGACCCAGTACTTC.

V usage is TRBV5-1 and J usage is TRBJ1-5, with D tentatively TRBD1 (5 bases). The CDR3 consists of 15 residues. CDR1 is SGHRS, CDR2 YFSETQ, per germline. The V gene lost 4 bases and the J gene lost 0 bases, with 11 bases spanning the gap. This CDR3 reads CASSPSGTSNQPQHF. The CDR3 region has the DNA TGCGCCAGCAGCCCGTCCGGGACTAGCAATCAGCCCCAGCATTTT.